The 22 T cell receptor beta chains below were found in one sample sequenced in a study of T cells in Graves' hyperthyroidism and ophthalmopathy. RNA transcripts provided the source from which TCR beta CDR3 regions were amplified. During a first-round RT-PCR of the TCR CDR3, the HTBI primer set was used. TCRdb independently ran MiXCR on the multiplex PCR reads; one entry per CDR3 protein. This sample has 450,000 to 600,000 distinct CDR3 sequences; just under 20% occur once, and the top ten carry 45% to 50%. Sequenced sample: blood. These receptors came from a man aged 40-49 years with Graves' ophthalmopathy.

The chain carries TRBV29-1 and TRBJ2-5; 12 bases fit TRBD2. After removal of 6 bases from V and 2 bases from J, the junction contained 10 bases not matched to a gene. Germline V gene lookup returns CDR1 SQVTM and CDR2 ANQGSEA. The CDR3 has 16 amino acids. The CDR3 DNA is TGCAGCGTCGCGAACCCACTAGCGGGAGGACAAGAGACCCAGTACTTC. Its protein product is CSVANPLAGGQETQYF.

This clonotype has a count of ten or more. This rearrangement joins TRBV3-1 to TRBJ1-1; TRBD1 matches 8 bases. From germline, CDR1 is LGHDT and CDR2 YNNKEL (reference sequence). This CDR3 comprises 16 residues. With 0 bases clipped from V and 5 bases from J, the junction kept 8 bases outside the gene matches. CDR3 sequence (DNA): TGTGCCAGCAGCCAAGATCCGACAGGGGTCGTGACTGAAGCTTTCTTT. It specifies CASSQDPTGVVTEAFF.

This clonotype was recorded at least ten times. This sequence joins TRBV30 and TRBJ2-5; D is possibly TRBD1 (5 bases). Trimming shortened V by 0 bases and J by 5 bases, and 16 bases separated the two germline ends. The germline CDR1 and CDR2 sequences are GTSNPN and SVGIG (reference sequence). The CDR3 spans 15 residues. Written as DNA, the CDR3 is TGTGCCTGGAGTGTGGGTTCGAAGGGGCCGGAGACCCAGTACTTC. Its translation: CAWSVGSKGPETQYF. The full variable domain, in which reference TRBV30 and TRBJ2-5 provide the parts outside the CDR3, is SQTIHQWPATLVQPVGSPLSLECTVEGTSNPNLYWYRQAAGRGLQLLFYSVGIGQISSEVPQNLSASRPQDRQFILSSKKLLLSDSGFYLCAWSVGSKGPETQYFGPGTRLLVL.

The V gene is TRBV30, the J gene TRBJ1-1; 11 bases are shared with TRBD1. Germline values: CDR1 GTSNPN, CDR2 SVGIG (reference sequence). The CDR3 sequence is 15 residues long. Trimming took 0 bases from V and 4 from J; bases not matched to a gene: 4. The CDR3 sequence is CAWSVGGTGGTEAFF. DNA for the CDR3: TGTGCCTGGAGTGTTGGGGGGACAGGGGGCACTGAAGCTTTCTTT.

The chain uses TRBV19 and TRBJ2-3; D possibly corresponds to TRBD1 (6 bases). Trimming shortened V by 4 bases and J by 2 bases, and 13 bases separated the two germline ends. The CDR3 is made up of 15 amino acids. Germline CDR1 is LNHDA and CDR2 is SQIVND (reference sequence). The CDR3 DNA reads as TGTGCCAGTAGTAAGGGGGTGCGGGTCACAGATACGCAGTATTTT. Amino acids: CASSKGVRVTDTQYF.

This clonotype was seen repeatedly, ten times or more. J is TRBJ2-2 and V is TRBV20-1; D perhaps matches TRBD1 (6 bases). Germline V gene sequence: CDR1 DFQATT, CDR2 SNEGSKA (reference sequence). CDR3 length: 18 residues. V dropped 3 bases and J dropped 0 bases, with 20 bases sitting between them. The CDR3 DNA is TGCAGTGCTAGTGGTCTAGTTTCAGGGGATGCGAACACCGGGGAGCTGTTTTTT. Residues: CSASGLVSGDANTGELFF.

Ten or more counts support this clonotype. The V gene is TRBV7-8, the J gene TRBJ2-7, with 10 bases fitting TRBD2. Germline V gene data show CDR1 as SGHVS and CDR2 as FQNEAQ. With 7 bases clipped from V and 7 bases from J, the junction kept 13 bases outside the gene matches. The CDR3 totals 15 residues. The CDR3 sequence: CASIPLAGTPGEQYF. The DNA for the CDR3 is TGTGCCAGCATCCCACTAGCGGGAACTCCTGGGGAGCAGTACTTC.

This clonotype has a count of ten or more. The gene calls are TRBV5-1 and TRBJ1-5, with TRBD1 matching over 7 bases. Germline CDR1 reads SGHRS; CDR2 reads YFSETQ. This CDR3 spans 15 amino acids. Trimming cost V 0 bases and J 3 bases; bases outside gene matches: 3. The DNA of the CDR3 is TGCGCCAGCAGCTTGGAGGGACAGCTCAATCAGCCCCAGCATTTT. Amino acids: CASSLEGQLNQPQHF.

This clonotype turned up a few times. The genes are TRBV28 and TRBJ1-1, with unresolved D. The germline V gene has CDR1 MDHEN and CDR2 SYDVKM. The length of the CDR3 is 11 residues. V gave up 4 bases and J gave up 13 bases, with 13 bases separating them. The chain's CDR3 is CASSSVGSGFF. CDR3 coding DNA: TGTGCCAGCAGTTCCGTGGGGTCTGGTTTCTTT.

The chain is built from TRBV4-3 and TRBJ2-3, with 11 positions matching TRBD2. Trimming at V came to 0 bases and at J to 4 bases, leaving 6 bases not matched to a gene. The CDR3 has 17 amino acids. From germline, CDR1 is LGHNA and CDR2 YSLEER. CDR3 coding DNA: TGCGCCAGCAGCCAAGAAAGACTAGCGGGAAGGTCAGATACGCAGTATTTT. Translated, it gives CASSQERLAGRSDTQYF.

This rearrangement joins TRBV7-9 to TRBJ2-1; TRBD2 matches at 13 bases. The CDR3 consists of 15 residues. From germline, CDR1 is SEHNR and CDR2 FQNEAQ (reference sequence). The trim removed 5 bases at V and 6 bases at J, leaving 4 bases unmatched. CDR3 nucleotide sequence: TGTGCCAGCAGCCATGGACTAGCGGGAGTCAATGAGCAGTTCTTC. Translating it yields CASSHGLAGVNEQFF.

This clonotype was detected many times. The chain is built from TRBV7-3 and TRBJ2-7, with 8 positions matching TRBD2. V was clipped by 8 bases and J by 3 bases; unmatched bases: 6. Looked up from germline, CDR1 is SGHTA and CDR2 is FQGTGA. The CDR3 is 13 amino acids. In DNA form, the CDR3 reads TGTGCCAGCTCCGGGGGGGCAAACTACGAGCAGTACTTC. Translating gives CASSGGANYEQYF.

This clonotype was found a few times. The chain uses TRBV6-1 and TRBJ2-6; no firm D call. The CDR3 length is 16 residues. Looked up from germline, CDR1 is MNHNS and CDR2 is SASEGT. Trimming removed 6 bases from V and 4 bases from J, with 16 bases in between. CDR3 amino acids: CASSPGSLSGANVLTF. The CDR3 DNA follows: TGTGCCAGCAGCCCAGGCAGCCTCTCAGGGGCCAACGTCCTGACTTTC.

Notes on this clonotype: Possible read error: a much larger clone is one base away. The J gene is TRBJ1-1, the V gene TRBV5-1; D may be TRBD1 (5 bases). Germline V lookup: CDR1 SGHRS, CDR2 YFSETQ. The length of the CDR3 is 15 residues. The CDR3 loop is CAGSLGGERGTEAFF. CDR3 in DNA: TGCGCCGGCAGCTTAGGAGGGGAAAGGGGCACTGAAGCTTTCTTT.

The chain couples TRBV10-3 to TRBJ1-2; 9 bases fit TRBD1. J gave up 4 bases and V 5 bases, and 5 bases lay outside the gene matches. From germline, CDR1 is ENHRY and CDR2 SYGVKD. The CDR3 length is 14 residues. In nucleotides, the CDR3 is TGTGCCATCAGTTTCACAGGGGGCGGCTATGGCTACACCTTC. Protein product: CAISFTGGGYGYTF.

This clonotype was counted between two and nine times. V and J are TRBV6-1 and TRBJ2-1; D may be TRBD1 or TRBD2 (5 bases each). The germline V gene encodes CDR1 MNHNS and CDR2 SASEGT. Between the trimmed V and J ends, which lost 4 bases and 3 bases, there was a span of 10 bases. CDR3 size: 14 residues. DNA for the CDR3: TGTGCCAGCAGTGGAAGGGACGGCTACAATGAGCAGTTCTTC. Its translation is CASSGRDGYNEQFF.

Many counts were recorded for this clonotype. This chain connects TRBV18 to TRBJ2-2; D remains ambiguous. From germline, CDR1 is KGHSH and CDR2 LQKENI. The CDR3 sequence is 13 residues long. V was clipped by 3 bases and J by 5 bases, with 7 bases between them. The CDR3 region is CASSPVHTGELFF. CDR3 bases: TGTGCCAGCTCACCCGTGCATACCGGGGAGCTGTTTTTT.

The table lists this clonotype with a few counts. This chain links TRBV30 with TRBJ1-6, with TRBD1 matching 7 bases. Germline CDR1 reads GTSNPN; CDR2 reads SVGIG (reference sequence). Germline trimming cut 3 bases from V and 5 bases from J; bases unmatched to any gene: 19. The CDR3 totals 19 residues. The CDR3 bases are TGTGCCTGGAGGAAGGACAGGACCAAACGCCCCGCGGATAATTCACCCCTCCACTTT. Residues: CAWRKDRTKRPADNSPLHF.

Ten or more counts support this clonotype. CDR3 DNA sequence: TGTGCCAGCAAACCCCACGACAGGTTCGACGAGCAGTACTTC. Translation gives CASKPHDRFDEQYF. This chain joins TRBV28 and TRBJ2-7; a possible D gene is TRBD1 (6 bases). The CDR3 spans 14 residues. Per germline, CDR1 MDHEN and CDR2 SYDVKM. The V end was cut by 7 bases, the J end by 5 bases, with 18 bases between. Supplemented by reference TRBV28 and TRBJ2-7, the full variable domain reads DVKVTQSSRYLVKRTGEKVFLECVQDMDHENMFWYRQDPGLGLRLIYFSYDVKMKEKGDIPEGYSVSREKKERFSLILESASTNQTSMYLCASKPHDRFDEQYFGPGTRLTVT.

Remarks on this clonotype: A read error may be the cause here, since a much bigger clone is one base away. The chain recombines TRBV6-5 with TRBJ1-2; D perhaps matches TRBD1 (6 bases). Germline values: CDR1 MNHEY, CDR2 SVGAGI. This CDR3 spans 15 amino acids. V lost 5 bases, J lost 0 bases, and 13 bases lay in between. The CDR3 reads CASSLDRTANYGYTF. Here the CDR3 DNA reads TGTGCCAGCAGTCTCGACAGGACAGCTAACTATGGCTACACCTTC.

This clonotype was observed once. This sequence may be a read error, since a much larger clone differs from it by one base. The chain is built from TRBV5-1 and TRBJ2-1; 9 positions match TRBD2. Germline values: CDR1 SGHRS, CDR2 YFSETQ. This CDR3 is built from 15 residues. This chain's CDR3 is CACSRRLAVYNEQFF. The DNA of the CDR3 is TGCGCCTGCAGCCGACGACTAGCGGTATACAATGAGCAGTTCTTC. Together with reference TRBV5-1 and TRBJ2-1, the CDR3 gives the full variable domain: KAGVTQTPRYLIKTRGQQVTLSCSPISGHRSVSWYQQTPGQGLQFLFEYFSETQRNKGNFPGRFSGRQFSNSRSEMNVSTLELGDSALYLCACSRRLAVYNEQFFGPGTRLTVL.

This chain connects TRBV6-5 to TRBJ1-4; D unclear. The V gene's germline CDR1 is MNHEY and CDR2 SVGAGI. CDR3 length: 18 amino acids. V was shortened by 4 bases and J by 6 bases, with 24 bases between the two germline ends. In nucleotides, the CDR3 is TGTGCCAGCAGTTCCTTCGGGGTGGGGAGGGAGAAGGATGAAAAACTGTTTTTT. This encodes CASSSFGVGREKDEKLFF.